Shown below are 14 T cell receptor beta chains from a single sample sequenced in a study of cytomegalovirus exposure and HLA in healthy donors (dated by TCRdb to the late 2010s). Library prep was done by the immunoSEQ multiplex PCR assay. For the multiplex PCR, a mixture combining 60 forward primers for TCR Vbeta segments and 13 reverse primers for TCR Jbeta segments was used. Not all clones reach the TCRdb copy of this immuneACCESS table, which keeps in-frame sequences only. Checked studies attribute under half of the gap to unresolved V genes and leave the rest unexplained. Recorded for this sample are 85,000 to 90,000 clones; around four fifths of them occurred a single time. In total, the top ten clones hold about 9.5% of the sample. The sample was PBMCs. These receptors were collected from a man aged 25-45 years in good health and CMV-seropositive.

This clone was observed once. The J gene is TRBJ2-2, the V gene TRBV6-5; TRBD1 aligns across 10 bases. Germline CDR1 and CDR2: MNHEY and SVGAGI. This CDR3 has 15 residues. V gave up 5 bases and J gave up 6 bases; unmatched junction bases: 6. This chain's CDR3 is CASSRDRGLPGELFF. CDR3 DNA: TGTGCCAGCAGTCGGGACAGGGGCCTCCCCGGGGAGCTGTTTTTT.

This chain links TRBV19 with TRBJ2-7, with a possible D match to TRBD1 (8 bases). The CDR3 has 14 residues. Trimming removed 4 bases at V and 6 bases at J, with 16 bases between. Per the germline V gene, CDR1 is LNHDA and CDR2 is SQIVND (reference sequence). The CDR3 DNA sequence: TGTGCCAGTAGTAACCGACAGGGGAGGGGCGAGCAGTACTTC. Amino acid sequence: CASSNRQGRGEQYF.

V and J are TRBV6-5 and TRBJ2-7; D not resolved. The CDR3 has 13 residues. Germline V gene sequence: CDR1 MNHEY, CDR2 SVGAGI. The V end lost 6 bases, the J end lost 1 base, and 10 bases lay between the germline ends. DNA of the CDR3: TGTGCCAGCAGGAAGAGCTGGTCCTACGAGCAGTACTTC. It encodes CASRKSWSYEQYF.

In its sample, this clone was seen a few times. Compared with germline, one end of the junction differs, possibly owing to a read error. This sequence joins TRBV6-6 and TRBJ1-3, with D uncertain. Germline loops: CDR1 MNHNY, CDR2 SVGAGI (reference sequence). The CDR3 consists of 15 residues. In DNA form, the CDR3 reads TGTGCCAGTAGTTCAACGAGGGCTTCCGGAAACACCATATATTTT. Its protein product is CASSSTRASGNTIYF.

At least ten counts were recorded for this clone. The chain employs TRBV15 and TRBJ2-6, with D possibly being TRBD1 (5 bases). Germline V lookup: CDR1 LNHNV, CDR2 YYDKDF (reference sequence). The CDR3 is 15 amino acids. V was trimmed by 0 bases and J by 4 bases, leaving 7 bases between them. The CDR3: CATSRDRTGANVLTF. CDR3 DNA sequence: TGTGCCACCAGCAGAGATCGGACAGGGGCCAACGTCCTGACTTTC.

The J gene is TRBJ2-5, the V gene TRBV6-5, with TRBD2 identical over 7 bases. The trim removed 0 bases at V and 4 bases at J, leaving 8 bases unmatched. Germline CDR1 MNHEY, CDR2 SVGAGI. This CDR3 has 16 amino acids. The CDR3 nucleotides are TGTGCCAGCAGTTACTCGAGCGGGGATCGGGGAGAGACCCAGTACTTC. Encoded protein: CASSYSSGDRGETQYF.

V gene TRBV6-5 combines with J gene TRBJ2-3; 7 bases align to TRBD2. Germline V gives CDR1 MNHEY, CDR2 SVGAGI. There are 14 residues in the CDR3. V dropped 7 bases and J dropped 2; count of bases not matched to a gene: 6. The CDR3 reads CASTSGVYTDTQYF. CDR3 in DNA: TGTGCCAGCACCAGCGGGGTTTACACAGATACGCAGTATTTT.

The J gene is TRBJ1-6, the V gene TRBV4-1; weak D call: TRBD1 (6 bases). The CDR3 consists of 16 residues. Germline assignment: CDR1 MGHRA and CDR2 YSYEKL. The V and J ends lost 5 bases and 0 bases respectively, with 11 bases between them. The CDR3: CASSSDSSSYNSPLHF. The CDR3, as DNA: TGCGCCAGCAGCTCGGACAGCAGCTCCTATAATTCACCCCTCCACTTT.

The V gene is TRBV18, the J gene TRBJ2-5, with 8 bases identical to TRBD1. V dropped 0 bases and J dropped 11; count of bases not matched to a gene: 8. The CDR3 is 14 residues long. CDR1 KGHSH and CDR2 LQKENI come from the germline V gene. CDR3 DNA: TGTGCCAGCTCACCACCCTATGACAGGGGAACGCAGTACTTC. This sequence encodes CASSPPYDRGTQYF.

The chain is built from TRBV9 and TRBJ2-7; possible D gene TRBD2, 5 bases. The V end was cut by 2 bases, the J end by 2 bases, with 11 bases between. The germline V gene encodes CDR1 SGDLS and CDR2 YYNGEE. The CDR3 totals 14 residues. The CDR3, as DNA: TGTGCCAGCAGCGTGGACTCCATTCCCTACGAGCAGTACTTC. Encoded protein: CASSVDSIPYEQYF.

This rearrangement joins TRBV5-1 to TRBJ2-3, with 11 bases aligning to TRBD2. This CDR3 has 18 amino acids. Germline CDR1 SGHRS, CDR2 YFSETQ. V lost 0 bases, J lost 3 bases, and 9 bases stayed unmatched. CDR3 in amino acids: CASSLEASGGWITDTQYF. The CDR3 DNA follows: TGCGCCAGCAGCTTGGAGGCTAGCGGGGGGTGGATAACAGATACGCAGTATTTT.

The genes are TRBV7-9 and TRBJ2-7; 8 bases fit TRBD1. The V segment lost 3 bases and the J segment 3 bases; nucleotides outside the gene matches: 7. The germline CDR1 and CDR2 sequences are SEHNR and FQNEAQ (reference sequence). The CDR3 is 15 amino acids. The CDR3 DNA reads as TGTGCCAGCAGCTTTGTCGGACAGGGCCACTACGAGCAGTACTTC. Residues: CASSFVGQGHYEQYF.

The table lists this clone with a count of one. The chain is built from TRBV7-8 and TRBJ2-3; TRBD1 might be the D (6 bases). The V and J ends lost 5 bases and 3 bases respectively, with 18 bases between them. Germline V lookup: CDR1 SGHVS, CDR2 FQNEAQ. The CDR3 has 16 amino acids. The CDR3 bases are TGTGCCAGCAGCGCCCAGGGGCTAGCATATACAGATACGCAGTATTTT. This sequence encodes CASSAQGLAYTDTQYF.

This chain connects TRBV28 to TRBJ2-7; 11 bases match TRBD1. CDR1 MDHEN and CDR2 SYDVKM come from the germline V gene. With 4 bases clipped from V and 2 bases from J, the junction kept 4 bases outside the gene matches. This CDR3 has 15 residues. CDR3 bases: TGTGCCAGCAGTTCGGGACAGGGGGATCCCTACGAGCAGTACTTC. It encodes CASSSGQGDPYEQYF.